This TCR beta chain was profiled in a study of cytomegalovirus exposure and HLA in healthy donors. Study observations and caveats: The likely origin of a cluster of highly shared sequence variants was a sequencing artifact. TCR beta V- and J-gene trimming, according to a later analysis, was linked to a missense DCLRE1C variant.

About this clone: Its antigen remains unidentified.

The study ran its PCR with 60 Vbeta and 13 Jbeta primers. Assay used: immunoSEQ multiplex PCR; TCRdb lists only in-frame clones, some missing. The sample lists about 120,000 clones; about 74% were seen once. V dropped 2 bases and J dropped 8 bases, with 12 bases sitting between them. The germline V gene encodes CDR1 SEHNR and CDR2 FQNEAQ (reference sequence). The CDR3 contains 14 residues. The TCR was taken from a woman aged 40 to 50 in good health and CMV-seropositive. What was sequenced was PBMCs. The chain employs TRBV7-9 and TRBJ1-4; a possible D gene is TRBD1 (5 bases). CDR3 sequence reads: CASSLFSGGEKLFF. The CDR3, as DNA: TGTGCCAGCAGCTTATTCTCCGGGGGGGAAAAACTGTTTTTT.